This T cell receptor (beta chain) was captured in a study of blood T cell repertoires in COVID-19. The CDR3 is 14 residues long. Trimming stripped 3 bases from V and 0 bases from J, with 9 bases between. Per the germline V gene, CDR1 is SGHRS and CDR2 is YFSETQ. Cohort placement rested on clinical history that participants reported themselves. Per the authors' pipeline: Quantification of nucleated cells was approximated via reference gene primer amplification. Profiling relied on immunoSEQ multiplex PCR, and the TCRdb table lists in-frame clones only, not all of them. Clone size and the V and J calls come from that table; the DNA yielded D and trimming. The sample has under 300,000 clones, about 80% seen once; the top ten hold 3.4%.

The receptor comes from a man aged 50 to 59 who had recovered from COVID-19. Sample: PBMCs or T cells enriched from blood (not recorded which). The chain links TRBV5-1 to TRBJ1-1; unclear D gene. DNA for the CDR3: TGCGCCAGCAGCTCGAGCACCCTGAACACTGAAGCTTTCTTT. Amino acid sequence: CASSSSTLNTEAFF.